This T cell receptor (beta chain) was profiled in a study of PD-1 blockade in classical Hodgkin lymphoma. Notes on the study in general: Newly diagnosed patients had baseline TCR diversity that was reportedly lower than that of healthy donors. Complete responders matched newly diagnosed patients in baseline diversity. Exclusion applied to patients who initiated nivolumab less than 1 year following ASCT.

Profiling relied on immunoSEQ multiplex PCR, and the TCRdb table lists in-frame clones only, not all of them. The sample lists about 110,000 clones, roughly nine tenths occurring once. The germline V gene has CDR1 SEHNR and CDR2 FQNEAQ (reference sequence). This CDR3 region has 12 residues. V shed 2 bases and J shed 3 bases, with 5 bases lying between them. Concerning this clone: The antigen is undetermined.

Every patient relapsed after autologous stem cell transplantation, and brentuximab vedotin exposure varied. The sequenced sample was peripheral blood mononuclear cells (PBMCs), obtained before the second cycle of nivolumab. The rearrangement uses TRBV7-9 and TRBJ2-7; D ambiguous. The sequence was obtained from a human donor with classical Hodgkin lymphoma. CDR3 protein: CASSLQDYEQYF. The CDR3 coding sequence is TGTGCCAGCAGCTTACAGGACTACGAGCAGTACTTC.